Sequencing of this T cell receptor beta chain was carried out in a study of T-cell reconstitution after alpha-beta-depleted transplantation in children. Germline lookup yields CDR1 SGHTA and CDR2 FQGNSA. The CDR3 is 15 residues long. V was trimmed by 7 bases and J by 5 bases, leaving 18 bases between them. Unique molecular identifiers were incorporated when the TCRbeta library was constructed. TCRdb reprocessed the PCR reads via MiXCR and lists one record per CDR3 protein. The sample consists of around 370,000 distinct CDR3 sequences, about 9.3% of them appearing once. This clonotype occurred many times.

V is TRBV7-2 and J is TRBJ2-1, with D possibly called TRBD1 or TRBD2 (6 bases each). Sequencing used PBMCs from the stem cell graft donor, obtained from the stem cell graft. The origin of this receptor is a human donor who donated a stem cell graft to a child with acute lymphoblastic leukemia. CDR3 DNA: TGTGCCAGCACCCTAGGAGGGGGTAGGAACAATGAGCAGTTCTTC. Its translation is CASTLGGGRNNEQFF.